This T cell receptor (beta chain) was retrieved from a study of shared clonotypes between healthy human individuals. Some clones are missing from TCRdb's copy, which holds only in-frame ones; the method was immunoSEQ multiplex PCR. The sample includes approximately 740,000 clones, around 92% of them seen just once. This clone showed up just a few times. Naive CD8 cells, CD45RO-negative and positively selected for CCR7, excluded terminally differentiated effector memory CD45RA+ cells. The CDR3 extends over 15 amino acids. Germline CDR1 LGHNA, CDR2 YSLEER. The V gene lost 0 bases and the J gene lost 8 bases, with 14 bases spanning the gap.

This chain links TRBV4-3 with TRBJ2-1, with D possibly being TRBD2 (7 bases). The sample comprised naive CD8+ T cells sorted from blood. The receptor's source is a man between 25 and 39 years old in good health. The CDR3 is CASSQETGGPDEQFF. CDR3 in DNA: TGCGCCAGCAGCCAAGAGACGGGGGGCCCGGATGAGCAGTTCTTC.